This TCR beta chain comes out of a study of tumor and adjacent non-tumor tissue in lung cancer. Study-level background: About 4.17 million productive TCRbeta reads were obtained per sample on average.

Notes on the study in general: Higher tumor TCR diversity was associated with shorter survival. Tumor repertoires had a smaller top 100 clone share than normal lung.

RNA was extracted from bulk tissue without any cell sorting. A note on this clonotype: No antigen is known for it. A much more abundant neighbour one base away suggests this may be a read error.

A modified ARM-PCR protocol with three rounds of nested PCR amplified TCRbeta. TCRdb re-analysed the multiplex PCR reads in MiXCR, keeping a single row per CDR3 protein. The sample shows 71,000 or so distinct CDR3 sequences, 80% to 85% of them seen only once. Germline V gives CDR1 SGHRS, CDR2 YFSETQ. CDR3 length: 15 residues. V shed 4 bases and J shed 0 bases, with 10 bases lying between them. The sample taken for sequencing was lung tumor tissue. This sequence was found in a woman aged 45-59 years with non-small cell lung cancer. V gene TRBV5-1 combines with J gene TRBJ1-4; D gene uncertain. CDR3 region: CASSLARTTNEKLFF. The CDR3 DNA sequence: TGCGCCAGCAGCCTGGCTCGAACAACTAATGAAAAACTGTTTTTT.